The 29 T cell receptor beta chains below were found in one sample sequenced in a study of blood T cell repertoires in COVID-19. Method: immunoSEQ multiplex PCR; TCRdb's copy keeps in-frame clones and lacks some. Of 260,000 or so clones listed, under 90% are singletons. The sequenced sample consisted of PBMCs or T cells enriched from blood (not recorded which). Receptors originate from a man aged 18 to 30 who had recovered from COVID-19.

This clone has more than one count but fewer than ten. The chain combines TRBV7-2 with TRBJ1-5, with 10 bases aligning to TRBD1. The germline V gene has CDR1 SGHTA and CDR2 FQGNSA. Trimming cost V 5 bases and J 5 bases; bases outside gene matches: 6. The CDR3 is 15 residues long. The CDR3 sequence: CASSRSGTGDQPQHF. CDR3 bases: TGTGCCAGCAGCCGGTCCGGGACAGGGGATCAGCCCCAGCATTTT.

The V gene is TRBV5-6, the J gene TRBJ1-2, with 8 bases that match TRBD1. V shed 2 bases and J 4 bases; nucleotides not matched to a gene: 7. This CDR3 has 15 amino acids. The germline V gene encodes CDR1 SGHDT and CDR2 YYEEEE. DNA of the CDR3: TGTGCCAGCAGCTTCGGCCAGGGGGCGATCTATGGCTACACCTTC. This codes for CASSFGQGAIYGYTF.

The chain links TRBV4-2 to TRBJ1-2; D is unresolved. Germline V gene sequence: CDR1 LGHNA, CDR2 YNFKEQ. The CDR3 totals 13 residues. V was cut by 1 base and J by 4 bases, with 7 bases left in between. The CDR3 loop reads CASSQGEPYGYTF. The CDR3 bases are TGTGCCAGCAGCCAAGGGGAGCCCTATGGCTACACCTTC.

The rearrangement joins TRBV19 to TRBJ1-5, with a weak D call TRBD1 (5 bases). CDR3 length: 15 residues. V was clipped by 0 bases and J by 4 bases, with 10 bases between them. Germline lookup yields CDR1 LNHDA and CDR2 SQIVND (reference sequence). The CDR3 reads CASSIEGQGNQPQHF. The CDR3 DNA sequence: TGTGCCAGTAGTATAGAGGGCCAGGGAAATCAGCCCCAGCATTTT.

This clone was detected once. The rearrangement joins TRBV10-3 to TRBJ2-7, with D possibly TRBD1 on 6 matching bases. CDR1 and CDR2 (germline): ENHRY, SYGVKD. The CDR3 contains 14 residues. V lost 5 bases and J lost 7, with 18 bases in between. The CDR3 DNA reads TGTGCCATCAGTAGGACAGTGACGAAGGAAGAGCAGTACTTC. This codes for CAISRTVTKEEQYF.

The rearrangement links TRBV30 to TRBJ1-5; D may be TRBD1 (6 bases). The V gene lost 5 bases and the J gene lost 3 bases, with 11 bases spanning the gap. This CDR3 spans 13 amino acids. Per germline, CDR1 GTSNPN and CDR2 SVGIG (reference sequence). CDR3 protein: CAWAGQNNQPQHF. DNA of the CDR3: TGTGCCTGGGCCGGACAGAACAATCAGCCCCAGCATTTT.

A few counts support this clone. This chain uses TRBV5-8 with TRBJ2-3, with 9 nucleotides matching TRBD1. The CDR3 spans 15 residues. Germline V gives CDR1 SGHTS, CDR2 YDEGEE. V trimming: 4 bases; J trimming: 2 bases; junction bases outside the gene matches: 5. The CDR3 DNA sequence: TGTGCCAGCAGCAAGGACAGGGGAGACACAGATACGCAGTATTTT. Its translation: CASSKDRGDTDTQYF.

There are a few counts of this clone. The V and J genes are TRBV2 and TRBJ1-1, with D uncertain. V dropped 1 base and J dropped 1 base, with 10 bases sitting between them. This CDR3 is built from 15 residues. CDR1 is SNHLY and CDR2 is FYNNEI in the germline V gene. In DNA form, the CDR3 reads TGTGCCAGCAGTGAAGTGACGGGAAGGAACACTGAAGCTTTCTTT. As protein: CASSEVTGRNTEAFF.

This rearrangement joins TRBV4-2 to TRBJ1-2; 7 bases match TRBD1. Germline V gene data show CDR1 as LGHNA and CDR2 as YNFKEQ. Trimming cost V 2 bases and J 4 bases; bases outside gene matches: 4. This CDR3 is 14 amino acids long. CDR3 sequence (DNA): TGTGCCAGCAGCCAACCGACAGGGCTCTATGGCTACACCTTC. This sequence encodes CASSQPTGLYGYTF.

The CDR3 DNA reads as TGTGCCAGCAGCTTGACAGAGAATCAGCCCCAGCATTTT. Amino acids: CASSLTENQPQHF. This rearrangement joins TRBV7-9 to TRBJ1-5; a possible D gene is TRBD1 (5 bases). The CDR3 runs 13 residues. V lost 3 bases and J lost 4, with 7 bases in between. CDR1 SEHNR and CDR2 FQNEAQ come from the germline V gene (reference sequence).

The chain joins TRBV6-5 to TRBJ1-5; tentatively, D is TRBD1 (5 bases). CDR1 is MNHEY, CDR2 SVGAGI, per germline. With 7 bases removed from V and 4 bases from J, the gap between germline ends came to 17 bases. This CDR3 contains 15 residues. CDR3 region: CASIQRTGLNQPQHF. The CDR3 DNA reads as TGTGCCAGCATCCAACGGACGGGACTAAATCAGCCCCAGCATTTT.

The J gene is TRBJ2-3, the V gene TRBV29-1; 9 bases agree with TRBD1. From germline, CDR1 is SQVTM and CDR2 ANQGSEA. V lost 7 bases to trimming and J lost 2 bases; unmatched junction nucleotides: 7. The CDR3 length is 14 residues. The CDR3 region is CSARQGVDTDTQYF. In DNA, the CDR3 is TGCAGCGCACGACAGGGGGTGGACACAGATACGCAGTATTTT.

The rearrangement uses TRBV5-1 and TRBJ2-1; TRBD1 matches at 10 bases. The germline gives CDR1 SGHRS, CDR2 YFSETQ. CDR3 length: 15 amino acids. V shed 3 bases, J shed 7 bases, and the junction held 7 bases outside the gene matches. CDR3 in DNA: TGCGCCAGCAGCTCCGGGACAGGGGTAGGGAATGAGCAGTTCTTC. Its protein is CASSSGTGVGNEQFF.

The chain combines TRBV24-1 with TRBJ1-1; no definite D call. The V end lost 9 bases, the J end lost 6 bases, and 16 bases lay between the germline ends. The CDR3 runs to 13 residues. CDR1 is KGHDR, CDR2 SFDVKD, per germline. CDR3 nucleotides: TGTGCCACCCTGCGCGTCGGGGAGGCTGAAGCTTTCTTT. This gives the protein CATLRVGEAEAFF.

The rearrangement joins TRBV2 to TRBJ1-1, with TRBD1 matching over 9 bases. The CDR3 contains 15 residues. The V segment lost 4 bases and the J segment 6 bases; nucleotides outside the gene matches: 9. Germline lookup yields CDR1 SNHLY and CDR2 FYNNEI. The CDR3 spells CASSVRRQGGAEAFF. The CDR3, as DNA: TGTGCCAGCAGTGTTAGGAGACAGGGGGGCGCTGAAGCTTTCTTT.

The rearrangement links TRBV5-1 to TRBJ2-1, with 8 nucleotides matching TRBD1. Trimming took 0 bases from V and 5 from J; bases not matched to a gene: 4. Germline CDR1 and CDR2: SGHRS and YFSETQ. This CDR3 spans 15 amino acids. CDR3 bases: TGCGCCAGCAGCTTGGACAGGGGGAAGAACAATGAGCAGTTCTTC. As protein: CASSLDRGKNNEQFF.

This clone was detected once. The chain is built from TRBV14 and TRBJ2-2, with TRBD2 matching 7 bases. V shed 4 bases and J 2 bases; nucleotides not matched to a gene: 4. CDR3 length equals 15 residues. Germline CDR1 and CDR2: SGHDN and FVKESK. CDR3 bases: TGTGCCAGCAGCCGACGGGGGGTCAACACCGGGGAGCTGTTTTTT. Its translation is CASSRRGVNTGELFF.

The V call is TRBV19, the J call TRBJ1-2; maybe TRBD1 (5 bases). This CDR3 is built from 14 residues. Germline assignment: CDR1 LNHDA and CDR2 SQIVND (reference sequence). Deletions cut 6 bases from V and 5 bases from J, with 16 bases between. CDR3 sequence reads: CASSPNGRVYGYTF. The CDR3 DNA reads TGTGCCAGTAGCCCCAATGGCAGGGTTTATGGCTACACCTTC.

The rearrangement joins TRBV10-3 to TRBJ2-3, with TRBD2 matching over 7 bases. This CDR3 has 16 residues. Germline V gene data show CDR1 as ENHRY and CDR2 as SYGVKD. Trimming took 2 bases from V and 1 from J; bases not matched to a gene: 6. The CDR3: CAISEPGRIGTDTQYF. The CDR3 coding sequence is TGTGCCATCAGTGAGCCCGGGAGGATCGGCACAGATACGCAGTATTTT.

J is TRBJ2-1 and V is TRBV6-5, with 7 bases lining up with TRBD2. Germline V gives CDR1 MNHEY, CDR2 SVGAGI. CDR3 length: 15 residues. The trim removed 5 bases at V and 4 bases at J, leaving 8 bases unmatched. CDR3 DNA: TGTGCCAGCAGTCGGGAGGCAGATCCATACAATGAGCAGTTCTTC. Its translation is CASSREADPYNEQFF.

The chain's CDR3 is CASSIPGGNQPQHF. In DNA form, the CDR3 reads TGTGCCAGTAGTATACCAGGGGGCAATCAGCCCCAGCATTTT. The rearrangement links TRBV19 to TRBJ1-5, with a weak D call TRBD1 (6 bases). V lost 2 bases to trimming and J lost 2 bases, with 7 bases between them. The CDR3 sequence is 14 residues long. The germline gives CDR1 LNHDA, CDR2 SQIVND (reference sequence).

As DNA, the CDR3 is TGTGCCAGCAGCCCCTGGACTAGCGGGAGGGCCTCCTACGAGCAGTACTTC. Translation: CASSPWTSGRASYEQYF. The chain carries TRBV5-6 and TRBJ2-7; 15 nucleotides match TRBD2. The V and J ends lost 4 bases and 0 bases, in that order; junction bases with no gene match: 5. Germline values: CDR1 SGHDT, CDR2 YYEEEE. CDR3 length: 17 residues.

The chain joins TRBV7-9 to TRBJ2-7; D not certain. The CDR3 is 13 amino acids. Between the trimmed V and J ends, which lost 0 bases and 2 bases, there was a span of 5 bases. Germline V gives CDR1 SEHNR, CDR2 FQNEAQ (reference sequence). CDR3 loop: CASSLAAPYEQYF. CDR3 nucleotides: TGTGCCAGCAGCTTAGCGGCCCCCTACGAGCAGTACTTC. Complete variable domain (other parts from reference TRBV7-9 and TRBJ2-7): DTGVSQNPRHKITKRGQNVTFRCDPISEHNRLYWYRQTLGQGPEFLTYFQNEAQLEKSRLLSDRFSAERPKGSFSTLEIQRTEQGDSAMYLCASSLAAPYEQYFGPGTRLTVT.

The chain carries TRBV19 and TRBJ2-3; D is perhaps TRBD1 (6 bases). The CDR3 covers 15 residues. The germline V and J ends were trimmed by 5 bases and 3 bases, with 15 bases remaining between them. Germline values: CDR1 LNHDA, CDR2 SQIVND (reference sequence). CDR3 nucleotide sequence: TGTGCCAGTAGTGCCGGGACATCTCTTACAGATACGCAGTATTTT. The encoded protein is CASSAGTSLTDTQYF. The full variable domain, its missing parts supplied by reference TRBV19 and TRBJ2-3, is DGGITQSPKYLFRKEGQNVTLSCEQNLNHDAMYWYRQDPGQGLRLIYYSQIVNDFQKGDIAEGYSVSREKKESFPLTVTSAQKNPTAFYLCASSAGTSLTDTQYFGPGTRLTVL.

The CDR3 loop reads CASSPIQGIASGANVLTF. CDR3 coding DNA: TGTGCCAGCAGCCCTATACAGGGGATAGCATCTGGGGCCAACGTCCTGACTTTC. The chain recombines TRBV2 with TRBJ2-6, with 7 bases matching TRBD1. CDR1 is SNHLY and CDR2 is FYNNEI in the germline V gene. V gave up 6 bases and J gave up 1 base; unmatched junction bases: 12. The CDR3 spans 18 residues.

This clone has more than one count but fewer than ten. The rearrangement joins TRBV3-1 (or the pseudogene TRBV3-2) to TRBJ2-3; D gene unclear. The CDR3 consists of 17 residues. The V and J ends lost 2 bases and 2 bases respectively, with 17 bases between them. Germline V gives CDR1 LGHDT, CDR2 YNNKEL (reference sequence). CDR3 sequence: CASSQLTGPGYTDTQYF. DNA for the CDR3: TGTGCCAGCAGCCAACTTACCGGCCCCGGGTACACAGATACGCAGTATTTT.

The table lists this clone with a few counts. CDR3 DNA: TGTGCCAGCCGGGGGACGGCGGGGAGCTACCAAGAGACCCAGTACTTC. Translation gives CASRGTAGSYQETQYF. This chain joins TRBV2 and TRBJ2-5, with D possibly matching TRBD2 (6 bases). The germline V and J ends were trimmed by 8 bases and 0 bases, with 19 bases remaining between them. Germline V gene sequence: CDR1 SNHLY, CDR2 FYNNEI. The CDR3 extends over 16 amino acids. The full variable domain, completed using reference TRBV2 and TRBJ2-5, is EPEVTQTPSHQVTQMGQEVILRCVPISNHLYFYWYRQILGQKVEFLVSFYNNEISEKSEIFDDQFSVERPDGSNFTLKIRSTKLEDSAMYFCASRGTAGSYQETQYFGPGTRLLVL.

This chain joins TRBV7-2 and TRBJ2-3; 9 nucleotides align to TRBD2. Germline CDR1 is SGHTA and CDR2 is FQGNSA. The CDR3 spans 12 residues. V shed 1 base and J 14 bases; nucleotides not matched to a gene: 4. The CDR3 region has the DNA TGTGCCAGCAGCTTAGAAGGGACTAGCTTGTATTTT. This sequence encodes CASSLEGTSLYF.

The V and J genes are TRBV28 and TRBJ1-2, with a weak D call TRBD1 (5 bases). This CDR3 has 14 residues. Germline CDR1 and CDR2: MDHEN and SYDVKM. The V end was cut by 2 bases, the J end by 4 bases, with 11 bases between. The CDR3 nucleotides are TGTGCCAGCAGTTTAGGGGGGTCGGGCTATGGCTACACCTTC. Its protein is CASSLGGSGYGYTF.